The count of the clone carrying this T cell receptor beta chain is one. The data are from a study of blood T cell repertoires in COVID-19. Study-level background: Some COVID-19 samples were acute and others convalescent; all came from the United States, Italy and Spain. From T cells, B-cell-depleted T cells, or PBMCs came the material, which was cDNA or gDNA.

Original processing notes: Estimates of nucleated cell counts were drawn from the amplification of reference gene primers. TCRdb keeps only in-frame clones here, not all; method: immunoSEQ multiplex PCR. Clone size and V and J calls were adopted from that table, with D and trimming inferred from the DNA. The data hold just over 250,000 clones, with less than 90% observed a single time. Sequenced input: peripheral blood. The receptor comes from a man in his fifties or sixties who had recovered from COVID-19.

The CDR3 here is CASSPFWGLYEQYF. The CDR3 bases are TGTGCCAGCAGTCCTTTTTGGGGGCTCTACGAGCAGTACTTC. J is TRBJ2-7 and V is TRBV27, with D perhaps matching TRBD1 (6 bases). CDR1 MNHEY and CDR2 SMNVEV come from the germline V gene (reference sequence). V was shortened by 5 bases and J by 3 bases, with 14 bases between the two germline ends. CDR3 length: 14 residues.